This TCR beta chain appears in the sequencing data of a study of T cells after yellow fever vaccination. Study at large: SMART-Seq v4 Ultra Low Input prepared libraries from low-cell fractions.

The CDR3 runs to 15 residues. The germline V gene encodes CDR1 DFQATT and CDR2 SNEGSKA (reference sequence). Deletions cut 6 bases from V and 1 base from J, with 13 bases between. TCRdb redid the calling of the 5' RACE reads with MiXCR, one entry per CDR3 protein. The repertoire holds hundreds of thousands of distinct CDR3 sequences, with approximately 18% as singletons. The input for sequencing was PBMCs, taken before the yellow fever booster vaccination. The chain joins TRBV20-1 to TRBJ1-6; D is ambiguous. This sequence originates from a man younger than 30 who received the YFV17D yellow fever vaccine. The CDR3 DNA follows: TGCAGTGCCCTGGAAGCGAAGTCCTATAATTCACCCCTCCACTTT. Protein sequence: CSALEAKSYNSPLHF.